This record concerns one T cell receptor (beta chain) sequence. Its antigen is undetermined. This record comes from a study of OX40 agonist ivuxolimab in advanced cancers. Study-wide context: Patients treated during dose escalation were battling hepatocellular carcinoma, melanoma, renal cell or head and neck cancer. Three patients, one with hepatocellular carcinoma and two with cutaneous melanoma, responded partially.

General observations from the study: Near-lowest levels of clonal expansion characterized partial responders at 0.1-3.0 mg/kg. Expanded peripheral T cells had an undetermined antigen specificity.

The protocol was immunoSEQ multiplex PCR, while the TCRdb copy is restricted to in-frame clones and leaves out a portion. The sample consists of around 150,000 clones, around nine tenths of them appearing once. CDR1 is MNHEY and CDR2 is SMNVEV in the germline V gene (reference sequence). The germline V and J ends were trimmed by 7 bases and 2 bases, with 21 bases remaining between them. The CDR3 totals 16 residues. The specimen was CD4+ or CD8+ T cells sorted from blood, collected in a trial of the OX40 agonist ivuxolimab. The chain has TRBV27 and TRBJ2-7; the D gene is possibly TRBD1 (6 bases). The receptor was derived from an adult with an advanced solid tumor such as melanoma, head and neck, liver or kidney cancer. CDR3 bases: TGTGCCAGCAATGGGGGCCCGGGACAATCCCCCTACGAGCAGTACTTC. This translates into CASNGGPGQSPYEQYF.